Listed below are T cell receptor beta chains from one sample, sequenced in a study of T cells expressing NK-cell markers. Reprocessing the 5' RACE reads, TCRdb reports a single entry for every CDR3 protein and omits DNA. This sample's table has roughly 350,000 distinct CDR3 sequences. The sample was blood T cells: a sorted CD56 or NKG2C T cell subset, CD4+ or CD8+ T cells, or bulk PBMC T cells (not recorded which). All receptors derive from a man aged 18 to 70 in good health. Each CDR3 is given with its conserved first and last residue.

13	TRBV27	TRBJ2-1	CASKGLSYNEQFF
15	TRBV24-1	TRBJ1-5	CATGTARGSNQPQHF
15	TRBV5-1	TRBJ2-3	CASSLTGIFTDTQYF
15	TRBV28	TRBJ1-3	CASSFEFSSGNTIYF
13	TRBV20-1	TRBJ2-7	CSARSEQTGEQYF
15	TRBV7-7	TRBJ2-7	CASSLAGGQAKEQYF
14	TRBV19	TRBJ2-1	CASSRAWGPYEQFF
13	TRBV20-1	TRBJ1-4	CSARQGEGEKLFF
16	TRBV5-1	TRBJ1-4	CASSRSQGAFGEKLFF
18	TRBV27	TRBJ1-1	CASRKSGHTKWLNTEAFF
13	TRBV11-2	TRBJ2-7	CASSLITYYEQYF
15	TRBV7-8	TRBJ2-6	CASSLTSSGANVLTF
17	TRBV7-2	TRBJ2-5	CASSSPWERGDQETQYF
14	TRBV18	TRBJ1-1	CASSRTGGIGEAFF
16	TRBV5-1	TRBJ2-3	CASSLGGLWDTDTQYF
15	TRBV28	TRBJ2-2	CASSPNQHNTGELFF
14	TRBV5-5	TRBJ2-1	CASRRVTSYNEQFF
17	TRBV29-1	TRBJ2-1	CSVELGGGVPVYNEQFF
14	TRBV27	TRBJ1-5	CASSPTGGASPQHF
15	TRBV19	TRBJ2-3	CASSPTDSSTDTQYF
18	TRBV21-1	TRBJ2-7	CASATPGPTSGSSYEQYF
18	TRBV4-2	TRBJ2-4	CASSQLAGGRGAKNIQYF
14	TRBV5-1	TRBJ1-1	CASSGGRQGPEAFF
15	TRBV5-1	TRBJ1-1	CASSSSGRRNTEAFF
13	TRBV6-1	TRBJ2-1	CASRAGSYNEQFF
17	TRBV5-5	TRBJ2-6	CASSLANQGSGANVLTF
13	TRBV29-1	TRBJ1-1	CSVAQTGAYEAFF
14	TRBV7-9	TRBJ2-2	CASHGQGDTGELFF
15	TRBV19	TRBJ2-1	CASKTSGTTYNEQFF
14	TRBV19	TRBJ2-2	CASRLRGGTGDLFF
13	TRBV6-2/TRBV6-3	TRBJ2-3	CASSYSRGDTQYF
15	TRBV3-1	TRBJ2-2	CASSRGGEHTGELFF
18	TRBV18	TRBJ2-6	CASSPVASWSSGANVLTF
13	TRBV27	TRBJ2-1	CASSLQRGTEQFF
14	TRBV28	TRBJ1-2	CASSLLGSWDGYTF
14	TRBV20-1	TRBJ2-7	CSASLPGTGSEQYF
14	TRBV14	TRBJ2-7	CASSLQAGRYEQYF
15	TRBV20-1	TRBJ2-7	CSASQILRGSYEQYF
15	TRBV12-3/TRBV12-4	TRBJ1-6	CASSLRTGYNSPLHF
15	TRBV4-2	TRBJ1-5	CASSQGDGRNQPQHF
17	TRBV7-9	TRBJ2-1	CASSPLPGTNIYNEQFF
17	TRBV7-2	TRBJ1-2	CASSLVSIRGQSSGYTF
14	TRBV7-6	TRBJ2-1	CASSPHDLYNEQFF
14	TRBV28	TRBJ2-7	CASSSGTVPEKQYF
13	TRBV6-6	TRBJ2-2	CASRLANTGELFF
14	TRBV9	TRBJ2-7	CASSPEVNSYEQYF
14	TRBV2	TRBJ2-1	CASSEVGTFGEQFF
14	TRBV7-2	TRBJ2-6	CASRTGSGANVLTF
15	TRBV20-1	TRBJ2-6	CSASRGNSGANVLTF
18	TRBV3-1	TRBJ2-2	CASSQDWLAGAGTGELFF
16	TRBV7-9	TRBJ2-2	CASTHQGKTNTGELFF